Presented here are 28 T cell receptor beta chains from one specimen sequenced in a study of T cell responses to AZD1222 COVID-19 vaccine. Assay: immunoSEQ multiplex PCR; the TCRdb copy retains only in-frame clones and omits some. The profile shows fewer than 200,000 clones, over 80% of them singletons. Sample: peripheral blood, taken on day 0 of AZD1222 vaccination. The receptors shown here come from an adult in good health.

The chain couples TRBV5-4 to TRBJ2-2, with D maybe TRBD1 (6 bases). Germline values: CDR1 SGHNT, CDR2 YYREEE (reference sequence). CDR3 length: 17 amino acids. Trimming removed 4 bases from V and 1 base from J, with 17 bases in between. CDR3 nucleotides: TGTGCCAGCAGCACCTCGAGGGGGACGGAGAACACCGGGGAGCTGTTTTTT. Residues: CASSTSRGTENTGELFF.

The rearrangement joins TRBV18 to TRBJ1-1, with 7 positions matching TRBD1. This CDR3 contains 13 residues. V trimming: 8 bases; J trimming: 0 bases; junction bases outside the gene matches: 3. Looked up from germline, CDR1 is KGHSH and CDR2 is LQKENI. The CDR3 DNA is TGTGCCAGCGGGACAGACATGAACACTGAAGCTTTCTTT. This translates into CASGTDMNTEAFF. Filled out from reference TRBV18 and TRBJ1-1, the complete variable domain reads NAGVMQNPRHLVRRRGQEARLRCSPMKGHSHVYWYRQLPEEGLKFMVYLQKENIIDESGMPKERFSAEFPKEGPSILRIQQVVRGDSAAYFCASGTDMNTEAFFGQGTRLTVV.

This sequence joins TRBV28 and TRBJ2-7; the match to TRBD2 covers 13 bases. CDR3 length: 17 amino acids. V shed 2 bases, J shed 4 bases, and the junction held 8 bases outside the gene matches. Germline V gives CDR1 MDHEN, CDR2 SYDVKM. The CDR3 sequence: CASSLPRTSGGDYEQYF. CDR3 in DNA: TGTGCCAGCAGTTTACCTAGGACTAGCGGGGGTGATTACGAGCAGTACTTC.

The chain carries TRBV28 and TRBJ1-6; TRBD1 is a possible D gene (5 bases). Germline CDR1 reads MDHEN; CDR2 reads SYDVKM. The CDR3 spans 17 residues. Deletions cut 2 bases from V and 3 bases from J, with 14 bases between. Here the CDR3 DNA reads TGTGCCAGCAGTTTACCCCTACTGACAGACTATAATTCACCCCTCCACTTT. It yields the protein CASSLPLLTDYNSPLHF.

The chain links TRBV7-3 to TRBJ2-3, with D uncertain. The CDR3 has 13 amino acids. V lost 5 bases and J 6 bases, leaving 12 bases between the germline ends. CDR1 SGHTA and CDR2 FQGTGA come from the germline V gene. CDR3 protein: CASSVSTSDTQYF. The DNA for the CDR3 is TGTGCCAGCAGCGTCAGTACTTCCGATACGCAGTATTTT.

The table lists this clone with a few counts. The J gene is TRBJ2-2, the V gene TRBV9; either TRBD1 or TRBD2 may supply D (5 bases each). V was cut by 5 bases and J by 5 bases, with 13 bases left in between. Germline assignment: CDR1 SGDLS and CDR2 YYNGEE. The CDR3 sequence is 14 residues long. The DNA for the CDR3 is TGTGCCAGCAGTGCTGCAGGGAGAACCGGGGAGCTGTTTTTT. Translating it yields CASSAAGRTGELFF.

This clone was counted only a few times. The chain employs TRBV12-3 or TRBV12-4 and TRBJ2-3; possibly TRBD2 for D (6 bases). This CDR3 has 12 amino acids. V gave up 6 bases and J gave up 4 bases, with 8 bases separating them. The CDR3 here is CASSRGSDTQYF. The CDR3 nucleotides are TGTGCCAGCAGCCGGGGGTCAGATACGCAGTATTTT.

The chain combines TRBV7-2 with TRBJ2-5; 15 bases are a match to TRBD2. Per germline, CDR1 SGHTA and CDR2 FQGNSA. This CDR3 has 16 residues. V shed 5 bases, J shed 4 bases, and the junction held 5 bases outside the gene matches. The CDR3 protein is CASSPGTSGGLETQYF. The CDR3 DNA follows: TGTGCCAGCAGCCCAGGGACTAGCGGGGGGCTAGAGACCCAGTACTTC.

The chain employs TRBV30 and TRBJ1-4; D uncertain. Germline V gene sequence: CDR1 GTSNPN, CDR2 SVGIG (reference sequence). The CDR3 is 14 residues long. V lost 3 bases to trimming and J lost 14 bases, with 22 bases between them. Here the CDR3 reads CAWRSRIKEKLLFF. CDR3 coding DNA: TGTGCCTGGAGGTCCCGGATTAAGGAGAAACTTCTGTTTTTT.

The chain carries TRBV18 and TRBJ2-7; D possibly corresponds to TRBD1 (5 bases). The germline V gene encodes CDR1 KGHSH and CDR2 LQKENI. The germline V and J ends were trimmed by 3 bases and 3 bases, with 12 bases remaining between them. The CDR3 covers 14 residues. The CDR3 sequence is CASSPPGQNYEQYF. Here the CDR3 DNA reads TGTGCCAGCTCACCGCCTGGACAAAACTACGAGCAGTACTTC. Full variable domain (outside the CDR3, taken from reference TRBV18 and TRBJ2-7): NAGVMQNPRHLVRRRGQEARLRCSPMKGHSHVYWYRQLPEEGLKFMVYLQKENIIDESGMPKERFSAEFPKEGPSILRIQQVVRGDSAAYFCASSPPGQNYEQYFGPGTRLTVT.

The V gene is TRBV2, the J gene TRBJ2-7; TRBD1 aligns across 7 bases. The germline gives CDR1 SNHLY, CDR2 FYNNEI. The CDR3 covers 12 residues. Trimming took 7 bases from V and 3 from J; bases not matched to a gene: 3. CDR3 region: CASNRDSYEQYF. Here the CDR3 DNA reads TGTGCCAGCAATCGGGACAGCTACGAGCAGTACTTC. Drawing the rest from reference TRBV2 and TRBJ2-7, the complete variable domain is EPEVTQTPSHQVTQMGQEVILRCVPISNHLYFYWYRQILGQKVEFLVSFYNNEISEKSEIFDDQFSVERPDGSNFTLKIRSTKLEDSAMYFCASNRDSYEQYFGPGTRLTVT.

The gene calls are TRBV2 and TRBJ1-5; 8 bases are a match to TRBD1. Germline assignment: CDR1 SNHLY and CDR2 FYNNEI. J gave up 4 bases and V 4 bases, and 6 bases lay outside the gene matches. The CDR3 runs to 15 residues. The DNA for the CDR3 is TGTGCCAGCAGTGTTGCTGGACAGGGTAATCAGCCCCAGCATTTT. Translation gives CASSVAGQGNQPQHF.

The chain joins TRBV10-3 to TRBJ2-3; perhaps TRBD1 as D (6 bases). The CDR3 length is 16 residues. Germline CDR1 ENHRY, CDR2 SYGVKD. Between the trimmed V and J ends, which lost 7 bases and 0 bases, there was a span of 17 bases. This CDR3 is CAIKAAGTLSTDTQYF. The CDR3 nucleotides read TGTGCCATCAAAGCCGCCGGGACACTGAGCACAGATACGCAGTATTTT.

The rearrangement uses TRBV14 and TRBJ1-1; the D is unclear. The CDR3 length is 13 residues. Per the germline V gene, CDR1 is SGHDN and CDR2 is FVKESK. The V gene lost 0 bases and the J gene lost 5 bases, with 7 bases spanning the gap. CDR3 residues: CASSQERQTEAFF. The CDR3 DNA follows: TGTGCCAGCAGCCAAGAACGGCAGACTGAAGCTTTCTTT.

The chain recombines TRBV2 with TRBJ1-2; maybe TRBD1 (5 bases). The CDR3 contains 13 residues. Germline CDR1 SNHLY, CDR2 FYNNEI. The ends were cut back, 6 bases at V and 3 bases at J, with 11 bases in the middle. CDR3 bases: TGTGCCAGCAGACAAACGGGGGACTATGGCTACACCTTC. It encodes CASRQTGDYGYTF.

CDR3 residues: CASGLVVSHRDTEAFF. The CDR3 region has the DNA TGTGCTAGTGGTTTGGTAGTCAGCCATAGGGACACTGAAGCTTTCTTT. The chain uses TRBV12-5 and TRBJ1-1; D not certain. The CDR3 loop spans 16 amino acids. V shed 0 bases and J shed 3 bases, with 14 bases lying between them. The germline CDR1 and CDR2 sequences are LGHNT and FRNRAP.

This clone has just one count. V usage is TRBV6-5 and J usage is TRBJ1-5, with a tentative D call TRBD1 (5 bases). CDR1 is MNHEY, CDR2 SVGAGI, per germline. V was shortened by 5 bases and J by 2 bases, with 10 bases between the two germline ends. CDR3 length: 14 residues. The chain's CDR3 is CASSKWDGNQPQHF. CDR3 nucleotides: TGTGCCAGCAGTAAATGGGACGGCAATCAGCCCCAGCATTTT.

This clone was seen a single time. J is TRBJ2-1 and V is TRBV14; TRBD1 matches at 11 bases. Losses at the gene ends were 8 bases for V and 3 bases for J; bases not matched to a gene: 3. There are 14 residues in the CDR3. CDR1 and CDR2 from the germline V gene are SGHDN and FVKESK. DNA of the CDR3: TGTGCCAGCCGGGACAGGGGGAACTACAATGAGCAGTTCTTC. Translation: CASRDRGNYNEQFF.

V is TRBV7-8 and J is TRBJ1-2; D is possibly TRBD1 (5 bases). This CDR3 spans 13 amino acids. Germline lookup yields CDR1 SGHVS and CDR2 FQNEAQ. V gave up 4 bases and J gave up 8 bases, with 14 bases separating them. The CDR3 bases are TGTGCCAGCAGCTCGACAGACTCACGGGGCTACACCTTC. It yields the protein CASSSTDSRGYTF.

The count of this clone is one. This chain joins TRBV2 and TRBJ1-1, with D tentatively TRBD1 (5 bases). This CDR3 is built from 13 residues. Per germline, CDR1 SNHLY and CDR2 FYNNEI. V was clipped by 7 bases and J by 1 base, with 10 bases between them. CDR3 in DNA: TGTGCCAGCAAACACGACAGGAACACTGAAGCTTTCTTT. Translating it yields CASKHDRNTEAFF.

This clone appeared a single time. The CDR3 DNA reads as TGTGCCAGTAGAGGGGGGACCGGGGTTTCCTACGAGCAGTACTTC. Translation: CASRGGTGVSYEQYF. The V and J genes are TRBV19 and TRBJ2-7; D is tentatively TRBD1 or TRBD2 (6 bases each). From germline, CDR1 is LNHDA and CDR2 SQIVND (reference sequence). Trimming removed 6 bases at V and 1 base at J, with 16 bases between. The CDR3 consists of 15 residues.

The V gene is TRBV15, the J gene TRBJ1-3; D gene unclear. V shed 8 bases and J shed 0 bases, with 8 bases lying between them. The CDR3 consists of 13 residues. CDR1 and CDR2 from the germline V gene are LNHNV and YYDKDF (reference sequence). CDR3 protein: CATGRNSGNTIYF. CDR3 coding DNA: TGTGCCACCGGGCGGAACTCTGGAAACACCATATATTTT. The entire variable domain, with the rest obtained from reference TRBV15 and TRBJ1-3, is as follows: DAMVIQNPRYQVTQFGKPVTLSCSQTLNHNVMYWYQQKSSQAPKLLFHYYDKDFNNEADTPDNFQSRRPNTSFCFLDIRSPGLGDTAMYLCATGRNSGNTIYFGEGSWLTVV.

The chain links TRBV19 to TRBJ2-1; 9 nucleotides align to TRBD2. Germline loops: CDR1 LNHDA, CDR2 SQIVND (reference sequence). J gave up 7 bases and V 6 bases, and 10 bases lay outside the gene matches. This CDR3 is 15 amino acids long. The CDR3 sequence: CASSLGLAARNEQFF. The CDR3 coding sequence is TGTGCCAGTAGCCTGGGACTAGCCGCCCGAAATGAGCAGTTCTTC.

V gene TRBV7-6 combines with J gene TRBJ2-5, with 12 bases identical to TRBD2. The CDR3 extends over 16 amino acids. Per the germline V gene, CDR1 is SGHVS and CDR2 is FNYEAQ. The trim removed 3 bases at V and 5 bases at J, leaving 7 bases unmatched. This CDR3 is CASSLPSGGATETQYF. The DNA for the CDR3 is TGTGCCAGCAGCTTGCCTAGCGGGGGGGCCACGGAGACCCAGTACTTC.

The chain has TRBV6-5 and TRBJ2-1; the D gene is possibly TRBD2 (6 bases). The V end lost 2 bases, the J end lost 0 bases, and 8 bases lay between the germline ends. Germline values: CDR1 MNHEY, CDR2 SVGAGI. The CDR3 has 15 amino acids. The CDR3 sequence is CASSYAGSSYNEQFF. Here the CDR3 DNA reads TGTGCCAGCAGTTACGCGGGAAGCTCCTACAATGAGCAGTTCTTC.

The chain uses TRBV10-3 and TRBJ1-1; D gene ambiguous. The CDR3 extends over 11 amino acids. Germline assignment: CDR1 ENHRY and CDR2 SYGVKD. V gave up 8 bases and J gave up 0 bases, with 4 bases separating them. CDR3 coding DNA: TGTGCCATCGGGTTGAACACTGAAGCTTTCTTT. It is translated as CAIGLNTEAFF.

The V gene is TRBV2, the J gene TRBJ1-6; TRBD1 might be the D (6 bases). The CDR3 totals 16 residues. Deletions cut 4 bases from V and 4 bases from J, with 14 bases between. The germline V gene encodes CDR1 SNHLY and CDR2 FYNNEI. Here the CDR3 reads CASSGLGAEYNSPLHF. The CDR3 DNA reads as TGTGCCAGCAGTGGCCTGGGGGCAGAATATAATTCACCCCTCCACTTT.

The chain joins TRBV29-1 to TRBJ2-1, with a tentative D call TRBD1 (6 bases). Trimming shortened V by 6 bases and J by 4 bases, and 13 bases separated the two germline ends. Germline V gene lookup returns CDR1 SQVTM and CDR2 ANQGSEA. This CDR3 is built from 13 residues. CDR3 loop: CSVVDRSYNEQFF. The CDR3 DNA sequence: TGCAGCGTGGTAGACAGGAGTTACAATGAGCAGTTCTTC.